This T cell receptor beta chain was obtained from a study of PD-L1 blockade in urothelial cancer. Clones were sequenced by immunoSEQ multiplex PCR, and TCRdb holds only the in-frame ones, with some missing. The table has 80,000 to 130,000 clones, about nine tenths seen once. The CDR3 is 11 amino acids. Trimming stripped 4 bases from V and 3 bases from J, with 5 bases between. From germline, CDR1 is GTSNPN and CDR2 SVGIG (reference sequence). To note about this clone: Different DNA sequences within this sample yield the same CDR3.

The sample consisted of PBMCs, taken around atezolizumab (anti-PD-L1) treatment. The sequence derives from a woman older than 75 with urothelial cancer. The J gene is TRBJ2-3, the V gene TRBV30; a possible D gene is TRBD2 (5 bases). CDR3 in amino acids: CAWTGTDTQYF. As DNA, the CDR3 is TGTGCCTGGACGGGAACAGATACGCAGTATTTT.